These 21 T cell receptor beta chains were sequenced from one sample in a study of cytomegalovirus exposure and HLA in healthy donors. Primers included in the PCR were 60 Vbeta and 13 Jbeta primers. TCRdb keeps only in-frame clones here, not all; method: immunoSEQ multiplex PCR. The sample includes about 140,000 clones, around 82% of them seen just once. The source material was PBMCs. These receptor sequences come from a man aged 50-60 years in good health and CMV-seronegative.

V is TRBV6-1 and J is TRBJ2-1; 10 positions match TRBD1. Germline V lookup: CDR1 MNHNS, CDR2 SASEGT. This CDR3 comprises 14 residues. V lost 4 bases, J lost 6 bases, and 3 bases stayed unmatched. CDR3 nucleotides: TGTGCCAGCAGTGGGGACAGGGGATTCAATGAGCAGTTCTTC. Translation: CASSGDRGFNEQFF.

V is TRBV7-6 and J is TRBJ2-2; D might be TRBD1 (5 bases). CDR3 size: 17 residues. Germline V lookup: CDR1 SGHVS, CDR2 FNYEAQ. V lost 5 bases to trimming and J lost 2 bases, with 18 bases between them. CDR3 residues: CASSPIEGQLNTGELFF. The CDR3 coding sequence is TGTGCCAGCAGCCCGATCGAAGGACAACTAAACACCGGGGAGCTGTTTTTT. Full variable domain (remainder filled in from reference TRBV7-6 and TRBJ2-2): GAGVSQSPRYKVTKRGQDVALRCDPISGHVSLYWYRQALGQGPEFLTYFNYEAQQDKSGLPNDRFSAERPEGSISTLTIQRTEQRDSAMYRCASSPIEGQLNTGELFFGEGSRLTVL.

V usage is TRBV6-1 and J usage is TRBJ1-1, with 8 bases aligning to TRBD1. The junction had 9 bases not matched to a gene; V was cut back by 4 bases and J by 8 bases. CDR1 and CDR2 from the germline V gene are MNHNS and SASEGT. The CDR3 loop spans 14 amino acids. This CDR3 is CASSVTGQGREAFF. The CDR3 DNA reads TGTGCCAGCAGTGTCACTGGACAGGGAAGAGAAGCTTTCTTT.

CDR3 DNA: TGTGCCTGGAGTGGGCGCAATCAGCCCCAGCATTTT. This translates into CAWSGRNQPQHF. The chain employs TRBV30 and TRBJ1-5; no definite D call. The germline CDR1 and CDR2 sequences are GTSNPN and SVGIG (reference sequence). With 1 base removed from V and 2 bases from J, the gap between germline ends came to 3 bases. The CDR3 is 12 amino acids.

The CDR3 spells CASTKTSGNTYEQYF. The DNA for the CDR3 is TGTGCCAGCACCAAAACTAGCGGTAACACCTACGAGCAGTACTTC. The rearrangement joins TRBV2 to TRBJ2-7, with TRBD2 matching over 8 bases. The CDR3 extends over 15 amino acids. The V gene end was trimmed by 7 bases and the J gene end by 2 bases; junction bases not matched to a gene: 10. The germline gives CDR1 SNHLY, CDR2 FYNNEI.

The chain joins TRBV19 to TRBJ2-2; D possibly corresponds to TRBD2 (5 bases). V was cut by 4 bases and J by 6 bases, with 15 bases left in between. Germline V CDR1 and CDR2: LNHDA, SQIVND (reference sequence). This CDR3 comprises 15 residues. CDR3 DNA: TGTGCCAGTAGTAGCCGGGATAATATCCCCGGGGAGCTGTTTTTT. The encoded protein is CASSSRDNIPGELFF.

The gene calls are TRBV2 and TRBJ2-5; D call uncertain. V gave up 8 bases and J gave up 4 bases, with 5 bases separating them. The CDR3 runs to 10 residues. The V gene's germline CDR1 is SNHLY and CDR2 FYNNEI. This CDR3 reads CASSLETQYF. CDR3 DNA: TGTGCCAGCTCGTTAGAGACCCAGTACTTC. The variable domain in full, with the rest retrieved from reference TRBV2 and TRBJ2-5, is EPEVTQTPSHQVTQMGQEVILRCVPISNHLYFYWYRQILGQKVEFLVSFYNNEISEKSEIFDDQFSVERPDGSNFTLKIRSTKLEDSAMYFCASSLETQYFGPGTRLLVL.

V usage is TRBV28 and J usage is TRBJ1-1, with unresolved D. The V gene lost 6 bases and the J gene lost 11 bases, with 19 bases spanning the gap. The CDR3 is 13 residues long. Germline V lookup: CDR1 MDHEN, CDR2 SYDVKM. The CDR3 reads CASSPGQAEPAFF. DNA for the CDR3: TGTGCCAGCAGCCCCGGCCAGGCAGAACCGGCTTTCTTT.

This chain joins TRBV2 and TRBJ1-1; the D gene is possibly TRBD1 (5 bases). The V end lost 3 bases, the J end lost 5 bases, and 10 bases lay between the germline ends. From germline, CDR1 is SNHLY and CDR2 FYNNEI. The CDR3 extends over 13 amino acids. The CDR3 spells CASSEGGGTEAFF. In DNA form, the CDR3 reads TGTGCCAGCAGTGAGGGGGGAGGTACTGAAGCTTTCTTT.

Turning to this clone: Other nucleotide sequences from this sample produce the same CDR3. This sequence joins TRBV7-9 and TRBJ1-1; 7 positions agree with TRBD1. J gave up 5 bases and V 1 base, and 13 bases lay outside the gene matches. Germline values: CDR1 SEHNR, CDR2 FQNEAQ (reference sequence). CDR3 length equals 17 residues. CDR3 nucleotides: TGTGCCAGCAGCTTAGACAGGGGCCCTTCTTTTAATACTGAAGCTTTCTTT. Protein sequence: CASSLDRGPSFNTEAFF.

This rearrangement joins TRBV7-9 to TRBJ2-1, with D tentatively TRBD2 (6 bases). Trimming pared 4 bases from V and 4 bases from J, leaving 11 bases between. The CDR3 has 14 residues. The V gene's germline CDR1 is SEHNR and CDR2 FQNEAQ (reference sequence). The CDR3 spells CASSSSTSYNEQFF. The CDR3 nucleotides read TGTGCCAGCAGCTCTTCGACTAGTTACAATGAGCAGTTCTTC.

This sequence joins TRBV7-3 and TRBJ2-7; D remains unclear. The CDR3 totals 13 residues. Trimming pared 5 bases from V and 6 bases from J, leaving 14 bases between. The germline gives CDR1 SGHTA, CDR2 FQGTGA. The CDR3 DNA follows: TGTGCCAGCAGCCCTGCATCTAGTTCCGAGCAGTACTTC. Translating gives CASSPASSSEQYF.

In its sample, this clone was seen a few times. The V and J genes are TRBV7-8 and TRBJ1-2; TRBD1 matches 9 bases. The CDR3 sequence is 14 residues long. Unmatched junction bases numbered 9, after V lost 6 bases and J lost 7 bases. From germline, CDR1 is SGHVS and CDR2 FQNEAQ. CDR3 residues: CASSSDRGRFGYTF. The DNA for the CDR3 is TGTGCCAGCAGTTCCGACAGGGGGAGGTTTGGCTACACCTTC.

The chain joins TRBV2 to TRBJ1-3, with D possibly TRBD1 on 6 matching bases. Trimming pared 9 bases from V and 7 bases from J, leaving 19 bases between. Germline values: CDR1 SNHLY, CDR2 FYNNEI. This CDR3 is 14 amino acids long. Here the CDR3 DNA reads TGTGCCAGTCGACACGACACCCAGGGGAACACCATATATTTT. Its protein is CASRHDTQGNTIYF.

The chain uses TRBV6-1 and TRBJ2-2, with D maybe TRBD2 (5 bases). Germline lookup yields CDR1 MNHNS and CDR2 SASEGT. Trimming removed 6 bases at V and 4 bases at J, with 15 bases between. The CDR3 is 15 amino acids. Written as DNA, the CDR3 is TGTGCCAGCAGGTCCGCGAAGGCGGGCACCGGGGAGCTGTTTTTT. Translating gives CASRSAKAGTGELFF.

The chain combines TRBV6-1 with TRBJ1-2; tentatively, D is TRBD1 (6 bases). The CDR3 length is 13 residues. Deletions cut 4 bases from V and 2 bases from J, with 8 bases between. The germline CDR1 and CDR2 sequences are MNHNS and SASEGT. CDR3 coding DNA: TGTGCCAGCAGTGTCGACAGGAACTATGGCTACACCTTC. Translation: CASSVDRNYGYTF.

This rearrangement joins TRBV18 to TRBJ2-7; D is perhaps TRBD2 (6 bases). There are 15 residues in the CDR3. The V gene lost 2 bases and the J gene lost 1 base, with 12 bases spanning the gap. Per the germline V gene, CDR1 is KGHSH and CDR2 is LQKENI. In nucleotides, the CDR3 is TGTGCCAGCTCACCATCCCGGGACTCTTCCTACGAGCAGTACTTC. Translating gives CASSPSRDSSYEQYF.

This chain links TRBV30 with TRBJ1-1; 9 nucleotides align to TRBD1. In germline, CDR1 is GTSNPN, CDR2 SVGIG (reference sequence). The J segment lost 5 bases and the V segment lost 5 bases, leaving 15 bases of the junction unmatched. The CDR3 loop spans 16 amino acids. CDR3 coding DNA: TGTGCCTGGGTCCCCCGACCCGGACAGGGGACGACTGAAGCTTTCTTT. Translating gives CAWVPRPGQGTTEAFF.

The gene calls are TRBV5-1 and TRBJ1-3; 7 bases match TRBD1. The CDR3 totals 15 residues. V lost 0 bases to trimming and J lost 1 base; unmatched junction nucleotides: 1. Per germline, CDR1 SGHRS and CDR2 YFSETQ. The chain's CDR3 is CASSLVTGSGNTIYF. The CDR3 DNA is TGCGCCAGCAGCTTGGTGACAGGGTCTGGAAACACCATATATTTT. The full variable domain, rest sourced from reference TRBV5-1 and TRBJ1-3, is KAGVTQTPRYLIKTRGQQVTLSCSPISGHRSVSWYQQTPGQGLQFLFEYFSETQRNKGNFPGRFSGRQFSNSRSEMNVSTLELGDSALYLCASSLVTGSGNTIYFGEGSWLTVV.

The chain uses TRBV2 and TRBJ2-1; D is uncertain. The V gene lost 7 bases and the J gene lost 3 bases, with 13 bases spanning the gap. This CDR3 spans 14 amino acids. CDR1 is SNHLY and CDR2 is FYNNEI in the germline V gene. The CDR3 reads CASIATRNYNEQFF. The DNA of the CDR3 is TGTGCCAGCATCGCGACTCGTAACTACAATGAGCAGTTCTTC.

This chain links TRBV5-4 with TRBJ1-2, with D maybe TRBD1 (6 bases). The germline CDR1 and CDR2 sequences are SGHNT and YYREEE (reference sequence). V lost 0 bases to trimming and J lost 7 bases, with 10 bases between them. This CDR3 has 13 residues. In DNA, the CDR3 is TGTGCCAGCAGCTTGGACAGGGCTCCTGGCTACACCTTC. It encodes CASSLDRAPGYTF. Based on the CDR3 plus reference TRBV5-4 and TRBJ1-2, the full variable domain is ETGVTQSPTHLIKTRGQQVTLRCSSQSGHNTVSWYQQALGQGPQFIFQYYREEENGRGNFPPRFSGLQFPNYSSELNVNALELDDSALYLCASSLDRAPGYTFGSGTRLTVV.